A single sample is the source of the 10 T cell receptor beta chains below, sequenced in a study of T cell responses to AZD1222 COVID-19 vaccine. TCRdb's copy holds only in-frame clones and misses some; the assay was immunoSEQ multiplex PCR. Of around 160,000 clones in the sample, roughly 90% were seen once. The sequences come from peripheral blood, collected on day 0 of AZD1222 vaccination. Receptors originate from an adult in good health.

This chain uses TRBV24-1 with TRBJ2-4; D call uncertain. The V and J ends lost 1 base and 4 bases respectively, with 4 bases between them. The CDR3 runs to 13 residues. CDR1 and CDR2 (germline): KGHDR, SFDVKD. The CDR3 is CATSDLVKNIQYF. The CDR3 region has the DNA TGTGCCACCAGTGATTTAGTAAAAAACATTCAGTACTTC.

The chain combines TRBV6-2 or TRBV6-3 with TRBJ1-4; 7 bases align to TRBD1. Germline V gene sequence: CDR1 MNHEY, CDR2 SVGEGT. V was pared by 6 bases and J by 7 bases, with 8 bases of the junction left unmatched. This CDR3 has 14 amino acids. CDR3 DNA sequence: TGTGCCAGCAGCTTTGGACAGGAAACTGAAAAACTGTTTTTT. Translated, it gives CASSFGQETEKLFF.

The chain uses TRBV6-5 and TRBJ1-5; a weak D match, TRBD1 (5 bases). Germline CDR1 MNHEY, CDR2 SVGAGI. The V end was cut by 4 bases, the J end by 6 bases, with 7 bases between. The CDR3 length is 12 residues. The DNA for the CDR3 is TGTGCCAGCAGTTCGAGGGGTCAGCCCCAGCATTTT. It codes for CASSSRGQPQHF.

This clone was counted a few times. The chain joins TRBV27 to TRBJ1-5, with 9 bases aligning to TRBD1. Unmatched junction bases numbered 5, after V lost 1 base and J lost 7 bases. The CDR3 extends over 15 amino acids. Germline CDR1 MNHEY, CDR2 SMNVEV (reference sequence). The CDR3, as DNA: TGTGCCAGCAGTTTATGGGACAGGGTACAGCAGCCCCAGCATTTT. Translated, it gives CASSLWDRVQQPQHF.

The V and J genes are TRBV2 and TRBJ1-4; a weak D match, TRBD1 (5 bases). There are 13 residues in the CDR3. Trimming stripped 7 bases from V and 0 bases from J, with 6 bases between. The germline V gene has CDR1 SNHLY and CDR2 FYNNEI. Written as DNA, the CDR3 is TGTGCCAGCACGACAGCAACTAATGAAAAACTGTTTTTT. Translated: CASTTATNEKLFF.

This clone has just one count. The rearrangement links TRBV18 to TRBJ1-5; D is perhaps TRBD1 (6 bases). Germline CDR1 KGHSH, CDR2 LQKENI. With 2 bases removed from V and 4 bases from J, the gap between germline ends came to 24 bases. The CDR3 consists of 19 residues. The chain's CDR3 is CASSPEVPNRARVNQPQHF. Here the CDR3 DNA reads TGTGCCAGCTCACCAGAAGTCCCCAACAGGGCCAGGGTTAATCAGCCCCAGCATTTT.

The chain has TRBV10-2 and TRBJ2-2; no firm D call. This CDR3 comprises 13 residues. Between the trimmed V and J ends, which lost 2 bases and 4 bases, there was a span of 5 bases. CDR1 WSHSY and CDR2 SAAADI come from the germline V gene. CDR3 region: CASSEGGTGELFF. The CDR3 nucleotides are TGCGCCAGCAGTGAGGGCGGCACCGGGGAGCTGTTTTTT.

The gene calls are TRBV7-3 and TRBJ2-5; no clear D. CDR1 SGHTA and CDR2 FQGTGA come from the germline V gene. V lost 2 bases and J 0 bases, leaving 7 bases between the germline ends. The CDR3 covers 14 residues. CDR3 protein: CASSLYGHQETQYF. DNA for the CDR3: TGTGCCAGCAGCTTATATGGACACCAAGAGACCCAGTACTTC.

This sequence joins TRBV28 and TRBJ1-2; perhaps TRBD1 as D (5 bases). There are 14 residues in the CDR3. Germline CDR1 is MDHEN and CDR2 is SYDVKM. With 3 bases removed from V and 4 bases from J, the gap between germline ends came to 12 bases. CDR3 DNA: TGTGCCAGCAGTTTGGTAGGGGTTGGCTATGGCTACACCTTC. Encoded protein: CASSLVGVGYGYTF.

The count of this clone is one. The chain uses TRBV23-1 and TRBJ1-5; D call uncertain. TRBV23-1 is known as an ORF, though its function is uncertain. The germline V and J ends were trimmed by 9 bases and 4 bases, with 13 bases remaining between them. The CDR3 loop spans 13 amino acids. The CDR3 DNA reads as TGCGCCAGAAAGATAGGGAGGAATCAGCCCCAGCATTTT. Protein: CARKIGRNQPQHF.